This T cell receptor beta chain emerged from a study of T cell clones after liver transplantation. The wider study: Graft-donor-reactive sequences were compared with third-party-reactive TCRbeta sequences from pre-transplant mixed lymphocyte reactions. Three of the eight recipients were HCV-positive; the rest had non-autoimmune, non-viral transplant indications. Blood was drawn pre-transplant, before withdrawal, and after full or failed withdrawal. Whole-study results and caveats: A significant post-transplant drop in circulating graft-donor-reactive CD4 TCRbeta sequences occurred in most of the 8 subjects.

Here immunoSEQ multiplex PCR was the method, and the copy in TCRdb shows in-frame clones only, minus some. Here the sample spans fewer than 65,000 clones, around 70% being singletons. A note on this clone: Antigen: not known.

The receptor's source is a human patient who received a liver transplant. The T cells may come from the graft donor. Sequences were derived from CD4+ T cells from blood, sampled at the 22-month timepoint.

CDR3 DNA sequence: TGTGCCAGCAGCTTAGGGGGGAGAAACACTGAAGCTTTCTTT. Amino acids: CASSLGGRNTEAFF. This chain links TRBV7-2 with TRBJ1-1, with D perhaps TRBD1 (5 bases). The CDR3 covers 14 residues. The V and J ends lost 1 base and 2 bases respectively, with 8 bases between them. CDR1 and CDR2 from the germline V gene are SGHTA and FQGNSA.